The source of this T cell receptor (beta chain) is a study of cytomegalovirus exposure and HLA in healthy donors. CDR3 size: 14 residues. Per the germline V gene, CDR1 is MNHEY and CDR2 is SVGAGI. The ends were cut back, 4 bases at V and 2 bases at J, with 11 bases in the middle. Primers: 60 Vbeta forward and 13 Jbeta reverse. Sequencing was performed with immunoSEQ multiplex PCR; in TCRdb, only in-frame clones are kept and a portion is missing. The data show about 160,000 clones, over 70% seen once. V usage is TRBV6-5 and J usage is TRBJ1-2; TRBD1 is a possible D gene (6 bases). The sample comprised PBMCs. This TCR was sampled from a young man in good health and CMV-seronegative. As DNA, the CDR3 is TGTGCCAGCAGTTTTTCAGGGGCGAACTATGGCTACACCTTC. This gives the protein CASSFSGANYGYTF.